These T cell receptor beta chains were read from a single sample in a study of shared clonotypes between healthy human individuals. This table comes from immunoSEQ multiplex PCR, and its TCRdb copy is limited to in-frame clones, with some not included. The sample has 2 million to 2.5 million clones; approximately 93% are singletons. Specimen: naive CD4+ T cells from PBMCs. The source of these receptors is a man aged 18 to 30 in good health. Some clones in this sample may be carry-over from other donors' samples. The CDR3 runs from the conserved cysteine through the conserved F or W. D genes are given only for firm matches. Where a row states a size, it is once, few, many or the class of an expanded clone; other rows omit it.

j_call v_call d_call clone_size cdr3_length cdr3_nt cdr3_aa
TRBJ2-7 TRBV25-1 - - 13 TGTGCCAGCAGTCCGGCCTTCTCCTACGAGCAGTACTTC CASSPAFSYEQYF
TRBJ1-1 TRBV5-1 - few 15 TGCGCCAGCAGCTTGGAAGGACCGATGAACACTGAAGCTTTCTTT CASSLEGPMNTEAFF
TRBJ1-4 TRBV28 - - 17 TGTGCCAGCAGTCCTCCCCGGGAGGCAGGGATTAATGAAAAACTGTTTTTT CASSPPREAGINEKLFF
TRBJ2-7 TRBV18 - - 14 TGTGCCAGCTCACCAGACATATCCTCCTACGAGCAGTACTTC CASSPDISSYEQYF
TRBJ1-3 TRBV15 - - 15 TGTGCCACCAGTATCAACCGTCTCTCTGGAAACACCATATATTTT CATSINRLSGNTIYF
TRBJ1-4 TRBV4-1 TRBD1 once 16 TGCGCCAGCAGCCCGAGGGACAGCCCAACTAATGAAAAACTGTTTTTT CASSPRDSPTNEKLFF
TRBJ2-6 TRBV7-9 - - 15 TGTGCCAGCAGCTTAGGCTCCGGCGGGGCCAACGTCCTGACTTTC CASSLGSGGANVLTF
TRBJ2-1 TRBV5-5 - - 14 TGTGCCAGCAGCTCGGGACTTCCTCCCAGTGAGCAGTTCTTC CASSSGLPPSEQFF
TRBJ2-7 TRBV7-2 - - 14 TGTGCCAGCAGCCGAGCGGTTTCCCTGGTTGAGCAGTACTTC CASSRAVSLVEQYF
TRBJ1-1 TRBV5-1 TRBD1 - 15 TGCGCCAGCAGCACGAGGGCAGGGGGGAACACTGAAGCTTTCTTT CASSTRAGGNTEAFF
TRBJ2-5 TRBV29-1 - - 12 TGCAGCGTTGAAAAGGGCGTGGGGACCCAGTACTTC CSVEKGVGTQYF
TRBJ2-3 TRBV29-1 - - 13 TGCAGCGTTGGTCAGGAGCGCACAGATACGCAGTATTTT CSVGQERTDTQYF
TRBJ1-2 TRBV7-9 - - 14 TGTGCCATCGACTTAAGGGGGACCAACTATGGCTACACCTTC CAIDLRGTNYGYTF
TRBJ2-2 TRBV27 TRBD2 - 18 TGTGCCAGCAGTTTAAGAAAAGACGGGACTAGCAGCACCGGGGAGCTGTTTTTT CASSLRKDGTSSTGELFF
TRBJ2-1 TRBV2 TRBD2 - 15 TGTGCCAGCAGTGAAGTAGCGGGAGTAGGCGATGAGCAGTTCTTC CASSEVAGVGDEQFF
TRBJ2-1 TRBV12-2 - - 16 TGTGCAAGTCGCTGGGTACAGGGGTTAAGCTACAATGAGCAGTTCTTC CASRWVQGLSYNEQFF
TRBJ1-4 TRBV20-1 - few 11 TGCACCCCGGGGGCGAGGGAAAAACTGTTTTTT CTPGAREKLFF
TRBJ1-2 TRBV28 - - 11 TGTGCCAGCAGTTTTTCGGAAGGCTACACCTTC CASSFSEGYTF
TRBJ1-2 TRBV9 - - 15 TGTGCCAGCAGCGTAGCGGCAGGGGAGGTCTATGGCTACACCTTC CASSVAAGEVYGYTF
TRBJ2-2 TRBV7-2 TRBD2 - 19 TGTGCCAGCAGTCTCGTCCCCCCAGCGGGGCCTTATAACACCGGGGAGCTGTTTTTT CASSLVPPAGPYNTGELFF
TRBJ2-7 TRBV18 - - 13 TGTGCCAGCTCACCGGCAGAGGCCTACGAGCAGTACTTC CASSPAEAYEQYF
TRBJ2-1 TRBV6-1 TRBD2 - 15 TGTGCCAGCAGTGAGCTAGCGGGAACCTACAATGAGCAGTTCTTC CASSELAGTYNEQFF
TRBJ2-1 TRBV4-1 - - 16 TGCGCCAGCAGCCTCCAGAGAAGTCCAGGGTATAATGAGCAGTTCTTC CASSLQRSPGYNEQFF
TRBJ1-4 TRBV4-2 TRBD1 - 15 TGTGCCAGCAGCACCCCGACAGGGGGCTATGAAAAACTGTTTTTT CASSTPTGGYEKLFF
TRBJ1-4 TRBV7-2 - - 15 TGTGCCAGCAGCTTCCCGGGGGCAACTAATGAAAAACTGTTTTTT CASSFPGATNEKLFF
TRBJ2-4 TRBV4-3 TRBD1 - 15 TGCGCCAGCAGCCAAGTGTCGCAGGGGGTAAACATTCAGTACTTC CASSQVSQGVNIQYF
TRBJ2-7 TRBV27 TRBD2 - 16 TGTGCCAGCAGAAGGGGACTAGCGGAAGCCTTCTACGAGCAGTACTTC CASRRGLAEAFYEQYF
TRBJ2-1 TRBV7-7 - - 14 TGTGCCAGCAGCTCCCTGGGCCCAAGCAATGAGCAGTTCTTC CASSSLGPSNEQFF
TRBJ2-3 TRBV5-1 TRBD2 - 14 TGCGCCAGCAGCCCAGGACTAGCAACAGATACGCAGTATTTT CASSPGLATDTQYF
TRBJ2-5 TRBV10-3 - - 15 TGTGCCATCAGTGAGTCGTTGAATTCCCAAGAGACCCAGTACTTC CAISESLNSQETQYF
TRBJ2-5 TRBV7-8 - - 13 TGTGCCAGCAGCTTAGGCCCAGGGGAGACCCAGTACTTC CASSLGPGETQYF
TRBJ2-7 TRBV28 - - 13 TGTGCCAGCACTCCAGCGAACTCCTACGAGCAGTACTTC CASTPANSYEQYF
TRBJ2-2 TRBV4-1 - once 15 TGCGCCAGCAGCCAAGATCAGCGGAACACCGGGGAGCTGTTTTTT CASSQDQRNTGELFF
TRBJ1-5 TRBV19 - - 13 TGTGCCAGTAGTCCCGGCCCCAATCAGCCCCAGCATTTT CASSPGPNQPQHF
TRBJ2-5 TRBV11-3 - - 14 TGTGCCAGCAGCAAGGACGCCGACCAAGAGACCCAGTACTTC CASSKDADQETQYF
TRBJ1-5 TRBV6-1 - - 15 TGTGCCAGCAGTGAAGCGGGCAGGGAGAGACAGCCCCAGCATTTT CASSEAGRERQPQHF
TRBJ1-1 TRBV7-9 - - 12 TGTGCCAGCAGTCCACAGGGAACTGAAGCTTTCTTT CASSPQGTEAFF
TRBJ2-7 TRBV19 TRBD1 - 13 TGTGCCAGTAGTCCCCAGGGGGCCTACGAGCAGTACTTC CASSPQGAYEQYF
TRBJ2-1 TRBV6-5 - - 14 TGTGCCAGCACTCCGGGACCGGTTAACAATGAGCAGTTCTTC CASTPGPVNNEQFF
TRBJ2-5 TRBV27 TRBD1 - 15 TGTGCCAGCTGGCTCGGGACAGGGCGTAGGGAGACCCAGTACTTC CASWLGTGRRETQYF
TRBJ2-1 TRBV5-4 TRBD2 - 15 TGTGCCAGCACTACTAGCGGGAGGGCCTACAATGAGCAGTTCTTC CASTTSGRAYNEQFF
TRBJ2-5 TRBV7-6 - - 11 TGTGCCAGCAGCTCCCAAGAGACCCAGTACTTC CASSSQETQYF
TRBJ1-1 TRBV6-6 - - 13 TGTGCCAGCAGTTACTCGAGACGGACTGAAGCTTTCTTT CASSYSRRTEAFF
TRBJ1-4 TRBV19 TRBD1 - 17 TGTGCCAGTAGTATAGACAGGGGGCGTGAAACTAATGAAAAACTGTTTTTT CASSIDRGRETNEKLFF
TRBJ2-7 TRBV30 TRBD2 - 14 TGTGCCGGACAGAGCGGGAGGGCCGGTTTCAAGCAGTACTTC CAGQSGRAGFKQYF
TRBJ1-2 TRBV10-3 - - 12 TGTGCCATCAGTGGTGTCGACTATGGCTACACCTTC CAISGVDYGYTF
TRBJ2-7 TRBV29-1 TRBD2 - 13 TGCAGCGTTCGGGGGGGCGAACCGTACGAGCAGTACTTC CSVRGGEPYEQYF
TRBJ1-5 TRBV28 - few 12 TGTGCCAGTGCCACAAGCAATCAGCCCCAGCATTTT CASATSNQPQHF
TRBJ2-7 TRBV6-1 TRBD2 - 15 TGTGCCAGCAGTCTGGGGCTAGCGGGATCATGGGAGCAGTACTTC CASSLGLAGSWEQYF
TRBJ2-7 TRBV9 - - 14 TGTGCCAGCAGCCCCACATCGGGTCACCACGAGCAGTACTTC CASSPTSGHHEQYF
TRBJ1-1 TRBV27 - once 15 TGTGCCAGCAGTTTAGAGCCGCGAGGGAGGACTGAAGCTTTCTTT CASSLEPRGRTEAFF
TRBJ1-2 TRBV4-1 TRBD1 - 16 TGCGCCAGCAGCCAGATTGGGACAGGCTTAAAGAAGGGCTACACCTTC CASSQIGTGLKKGYTF
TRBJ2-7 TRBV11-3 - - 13 TGTGCCAGCAGCTTCTCAGGAACGGGGGAGCAGTACTTC CASSFSGTGEQYF
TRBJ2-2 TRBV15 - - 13 TGTGCCACCAGCAGAGAGCCCCCCGGGGAGCTGTTTTTT CATSREPPGELFF
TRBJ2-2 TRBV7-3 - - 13 TGTGCCAGCAGCCCTCAGAACACCGGGGAGCTGTTTTTT CASSPQNTGELFF